The entry below describes one T cell receptor beta chain. The antigen remains undetermined. The data originate from a study of cytomegalovirus exposure and HLA in healthy donors. Overall study context: Out of about 170 million T cells, an earlier analysis found some 110 million unique TCR beta sequences in total.

Both 60 Vbeta primers and 13 Jbeta primers went into the PCR. Sequencing used immunoSEQ multiplex PCR; TCRdb keeps in-frame clones, though not all of them. The sample shows 87,000 or so clones, approximately 77% of them seen only once. Germline V gene sequence: CDR1 SEHNR, CDR2 FQNEAQ (reference sequence). V lost 7 bases to trimming and J lost 2 bases, with 14 bases between them. This CDR3 has 14 residues. Study results and caveats: The study put some 150 TCR beta chains on its list as cytomegalovirus-associated. Reportedly, a later analysis found an Asian-associated ancestry cluster had fewer N-insertions than the approximately 670-donor mean.

The sample taken for sequencing was PBMCs. The chain combines TRBV7-9 with TRBJ1-1, with a tentative D call TRBD1 (5 bases). The sequence was collected from a woman in her forties in good health and CMV-seronegative. CDR3 nucleotides: TGTGCCAGCACCCTGGGGGGATCCAACACTGAAGCTTTCTTT. It specifies CASTLGGSNTEAFF.